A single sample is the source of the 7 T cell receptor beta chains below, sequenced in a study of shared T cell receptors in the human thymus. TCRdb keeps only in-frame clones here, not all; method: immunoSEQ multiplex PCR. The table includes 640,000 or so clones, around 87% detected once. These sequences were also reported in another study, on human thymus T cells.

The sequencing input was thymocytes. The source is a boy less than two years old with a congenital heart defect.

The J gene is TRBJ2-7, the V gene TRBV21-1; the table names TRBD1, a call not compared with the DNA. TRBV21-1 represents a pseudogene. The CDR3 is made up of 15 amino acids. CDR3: CAGRDRVCRAYEQYF. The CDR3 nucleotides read TGTGCCGGCCGGGACAGGGTATGTCGTGCCTACGAGCAGTACTTC.

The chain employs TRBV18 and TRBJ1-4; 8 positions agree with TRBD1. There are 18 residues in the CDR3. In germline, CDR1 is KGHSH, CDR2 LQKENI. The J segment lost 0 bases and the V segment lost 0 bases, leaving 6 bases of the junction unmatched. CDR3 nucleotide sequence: TGTGCCAGCTCACCACCATGGGACAGGTCTGCAACTAATGAAAAACTGTTTTTT. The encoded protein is CASSPPWDRSATNEKLFF.

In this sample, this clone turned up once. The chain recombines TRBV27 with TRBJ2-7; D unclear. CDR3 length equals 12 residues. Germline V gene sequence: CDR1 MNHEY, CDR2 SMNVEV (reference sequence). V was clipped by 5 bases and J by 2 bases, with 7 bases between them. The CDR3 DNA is TGTGCCAGCAGTCCCCAAACCTACGAGCAGTACTTC. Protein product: CASSPQTYEQYF.

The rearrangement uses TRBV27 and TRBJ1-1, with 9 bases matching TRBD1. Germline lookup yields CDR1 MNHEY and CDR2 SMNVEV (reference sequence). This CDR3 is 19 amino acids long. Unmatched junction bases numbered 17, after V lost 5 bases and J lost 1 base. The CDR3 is CASSQMTGGRSDRNTEAFF. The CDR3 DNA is TGTGCCAGCAGTCAGATGACAGGGGGAAGATCGGATCGGAACACTGAAGCTTTCTTT.

The CDR3, as DNA: TGTGCCAGCACCCTGAGAACAGGGATAAATCAGCCCCAGCATTTT. The encoded protein is CASTLRTGINQPQHF. The genes are TRBV5-6 and TRBJ1-5; D may be TRBD1 (6 bases). Germline-derived CDR1 and CDR2 are SGHDT and YYEEEE. This CDR3 is built from 15 residues. The V end lost 6 bases, the J end lost 4 bases, and 17 bases lay between the germline ends.

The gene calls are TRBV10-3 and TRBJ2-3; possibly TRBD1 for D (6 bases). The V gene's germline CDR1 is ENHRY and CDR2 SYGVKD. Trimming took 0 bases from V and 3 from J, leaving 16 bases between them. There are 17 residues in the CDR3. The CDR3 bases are TGTGCCATCAGTGAGTCGAGGGGAAGGGGGATTACAGATACGCAGTATTTT. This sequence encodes CAISESRGRGITDTQYF.

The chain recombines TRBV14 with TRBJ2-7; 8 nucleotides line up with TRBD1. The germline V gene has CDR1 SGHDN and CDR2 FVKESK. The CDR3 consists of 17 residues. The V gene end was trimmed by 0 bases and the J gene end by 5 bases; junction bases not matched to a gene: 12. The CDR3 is CASSQEGGTGGVNEQYF. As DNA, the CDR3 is TGTGCCAGCAGCCAAGAAGGGGGGACAGGCGGTGTAAACGAGCAGTACTTC.